Shown below are 22 T cell receptor beta chains from a single sample sequenced in a study of T cell responses to AZD1222 COVID-19 vaccine. The assay was immunoSEQ multiplex PCR, and TCRdb's table has in-frame clones only and misses some. This table has over 150,000 clones, about 85% appearing once. The material sequenced was peripheral blood, taken on day 0 of AZD1222 vaccination. These receptors were obtained from an adult in good health.

The V gene is TRBV11-3, the J gene TRBJ2-7; D remains ambiguous. This CDR3 comprises 14 residues. Germline V gives CDR1 SGHNT, CDR2 YENEEA. V lost 2 bases to trimming and J lost 7 bases, with 15 bases between them. The CDR3 is CASSLNVMGSEQYF. CDR3 DNA sequence: TGTGCCAGCAGCTTAAATGTCATGGGGTCTGAGCAGTACTTC.

The CDR3: CASSPGILSNQPQHF. The CDR3, as DNA: TGTGCCAGCAGTCCCGGGATCCTTAGCAATCAGCCCCAGCATTTT. This chain joins TRBV28 and TRBJ1-5; no clear D gene. Germline CDR1 MDHEN, CDR2 SYDVKM. The CDR3 covers 15 residues. The V gene lost 5 bases and the J gene lost 0 bases, with 11 bases spanning the gap. Looking up the rest from reference TRBV28 and TRBJ1-5 gives the full variable domain: DVKVTQSSRYLVKRTGEKVFLECVQDMDHENMFWYRQDPGLGLRLIYFSYDVKMKEKGDIPEGYSVSREKKERFSLILESASTNQTSMYLCASSPGILSNQPQHFGDGTRLSIL.

The gene calls are TRBV4-1 and TRBJ2-1, with TRBD2 matching 14 bases. This CDR3 has 17 amino acids. The germline gives CDR1 MGHRA, CDR2 YSYEKL. V shed 4 bases, J shed 9 bases, and the junction held 11 bases outside the gene matches. The CDR3 nucleotides read TGCGCCAGCAGCCTCGCGACTAGCGGGAGGGCCTCGGCTGAGCAGTTCTTC. This sequence encodes CASSLATSGRASAEQFF.

This clone appeared a single time. V usage is TRBV6-5 and J usage is TRBJ2-1; 7 nucleotides line up with TRBD2. CDR1 MNHEY and CDR2 SVGAGI come from the germline V gene. The V segment lost 6 bases and the J segment 2 bases; nucleotides outside the gene matches: 7. The CDR3 extends over 15 amino acids. The DNA of the CDR3 is TGTGCCAGCAGCCTTAGCGGGCCAACCTACAATGAGCAGTTCTTC. Protein sequence: CASSLSGPTYNEQFF.

The gene calls are TRBV27 and TRBJ1-6, with 7 bases lining up with TRBD1. The junction had 12 bases not matched to a gene; V was cut back by 9 bases and J by 10 bases. Germline-derived CDR1 and CDR2 are MNHEY and SMNVEV (reference sequence). This CDR3 is 14 amino acids long. In DNA form, the CDR3 reads TGTGCCAGTTACTCCGGGACAGTCCCATCACCCCTCCACTTT. Translation gives CASYSGTVPSPLHF.

The V gene is TRBV9, the J gene TRBJ1-5; no clear D. V was pared by 3 bases and J by 5 bases, with 9 bases between. Germline V lookup: CDR1 SGDLS, CDR2 YYNGEE. This CDR3 has 13 amino acids. The CDR3 DNA is TGTGCCAGCAGCGAGGACGGATATCAGCCCCAGCATTTT. It encodes CASSEDGYQPQHF.

The J gene is TRBJ2-7, the V gene TRBV6-5; TRBD2 matches 11 bases. Germline CDR1 is MNHEY and CDR2 is SVGAGI. The CDR3 contains 15 residues. V shed 6 bases, J shed 2 bases, and the junction held 6 bases outside the gene matches. The CDR3 DNA reads TGTGCCAGCAGATCGACTAGCGGGACTCCCTACGAGCAGTACTTC. Translated, it gives CASRSTSGTPYEQYF.

The CDR3 loop is CASSGPRGLVTEAFF. Here the CDR3 DNA reads TGTGCCAGCAGTGGCCCCAGGGGGCTCGTCACTGAAGCTTTCTTT. V and J are TRBV2 and TRBJ1-1; 8 bases map to TRBD1. CDR3 length: 15 residues. The V gene's germline CDR1 is SNHLY and CDR2 FYNNEI. Losses at the gene ends were 4 bases for V and 4 bases for J; bases not matched to a gene: 8.

The chain combines TRBV12-5 with TRBJ1-5, with 8 nucleotides matching TRBD1. Germline V CDR1 and CDR2: LGHNT, FRNRAP. There are 17 residues in the CDR3. The V and J ends lost 0 bases and 5 bases, in that order; junction bases with no gene match: 9. Here the CDR3 DNA reads TGTGCTAGTGGTTTGGTATTGACAGGGGCACAGCATCAGCCCCAGCATTTT. Translating gives CASGLVLTGAQHQPQHF. Variable domain in full (rest from reference TRBV12-5 and TRBJ1-5): DARVTQTPRHKVTEMGQEVTMRCQPILGHNTVFWYRQTMMQGLELLAYFRNRAPLDDSGMPKDRFSAEMPDATLATLKIQPSEPRDSAVYFCASGLVLTGAQHQPQHFGDGTRLSIL.

The chain has TRBV6-5 and TRBJ2-5, with 11 bases identical to TRBD2. This CDR3 spans 12 amino acids. The V and J ends lost 8 bases and 5 bases, in that order; junction bases with no gene match: 1. Germline assignment: CDR1 MNHEY and CDR2 SVGAGI. CDR3 loop: CASRTSGETQYF. For the CDR3, the DNA is TGTGCCAGCCGGACTAGCGGGGAGACCCAGTACTTC.

The rearrangement links TRBV6-5 to TRBJ1-2, with D perhaps TRBD1 (6 bases). Germline V CDR1 and CDR2: MNHEY, SVGAGI. This CDR3 is built from 14 residues. The germline V and J ends were trimmed by 5 bases and 1 base, with 11 bases remaining between them. The DNA of the CDR3 is TGTGCCAGCAGTCCGGGGGGCGTTAACTATGGCTACACCTTC. Protein: CASSPGGVNYGYTF.

The chain links TRBV30 to TRBJ1-2; possible D gene TRBD1, 6 bases. Germline V gene data show CDR1 as GTSNPN and CDR2 as SVGIG (reference sequence). Trimming removed 2 bases at V and 4 bases at J, with 11 bases between. The CDR3 extends over 13 amino acids. The DNA for the CDR3 is TGTGCCTGGAGTAGAGGGGGTCTCTATGGCTACACCTTC. As protein: CAWSRGGLYGYTF.

The chain uses TRBV29-1 and TRBJ1-1; D is possibly TRBD1 (6 bases). The CDR3 contains 10 residues. Germline CDR1 SQVTM, CDR2 ANQGSEA. V lost 7 bases and J 6 bases, leaving 9 bases between the germline ends. CDR3 sequence (DNA): TGCAGCGCGGGACAAGCTGAAGCTTTCTTT. Its translation is CSAGQAEAFF. The full variable domain, completed using reference TRBV29-1 and TRBJ1-1, is SAVISQKPSRDICQRGTSLTIQCQVDSQVTMMFWYRQQPGQSLTLIATANQGSEATYESGFVIDKFPISRPNLTFSTLTVSNMSPEDSSIYLCSAGQAEAFFGQGTRLTVV.

In its sample, this clone was seen once. The V call is TRBV6-5, the J call TRBJ1-2; perhaps TRBD1 as D (5 bases). Per the germline V gene, CDR1 is MNHEY and CDR2 is SVGAGI. This CDR3 has 14 amino acids. Trimming removed 5 bases at V and 3 bases at J, with 13 bases between. CDR3 DNA sequence: TGTGCCAGCAGTAAGGGCAGGGTAGACTATGGCTACACCTTC. Its translation: CASSKGRVDYGYTF.

CDR3 residues: CATSAGRIREGYTF. CDR3 bases: TGTGCCACCAGTGCCGGCCGGATTAGGGAAGGCTACACCTTC. The rearrangement uses TRBV24-1 and TRBJ1-2; D is unclear. The CDR3 has 14 amino acids. Germline values: CDR1 KGHDR, CDR2 SFDVKD. Trimming pared 5 bases from V and 8 bases from J, leaving 17 bases between.

V usage is TRBV27 and J usage is TRBJ1-5, with D perhaps matching TRBD1 (5 bases). The V gene's germline CDR1 is MNHEY and CDR2 SMNVEV (reference sequence). With 3 bases removed from V and 6 bases from J, the gap between germline ends came to 12 bases. The CDR3 runs 14 residues. This CDR3 reads CASSFRQGSQPQHF. The CDR3 coding sequence is TGTGCCAGCAGTTTCAGGCAGGGAAGTCAGCCCCAGCATTTT.

The chain couples TRBV30 to TRBJ1-5, with D unresolved. The CDR3 runs 14 residues. The V end lost 5 bases, the J end lost 1 base, and 12 bases lay between the germline ends. Germline assignment: CDR1 GTSNPN and CDR2 SVGIG (reference sequence). CDR3 bases: TGTGCCTGGGCAGATAACCGGAGCAATCAGCCCCAGCATTTT. Its protein is CAWADNRSNQPQHF.

CDR3 loop: CATSRGLGEGSGSYEQYF. CDR3 nucleotides: TGTGCCACCAGCAGAGGCTTGGGGGAGGGTTCGGGCTCCTACGAGCAGTACTTC. The J gene is TRBJ2-7, the V gene TRBV15, with 7 nucleotides matching TRBD2. Germline CDR1 LNHNV, CDR2 YYDKDF (reference sequence). Germline trimming cut 1 base from V and 0 bases from J; bases unmatched to any gene: 12. The CDR3 has 18 residues.

The chain couples TRBV18 to TRBJ1-1, with D uncertain. Germline CDR1 and CDR2: KGHSH and LQKENI. The CDR3 has 13 residues. V dropped 6 bases and J dropped 6 bases, with 14 bases sitting between them. The CDR3 sequence: CASSFSTGSEAFF. The CDR3 nucleotides read TGTGCCAGCTCCTTCTCCACGGGATCTGAAGCTTTCTTT.

This clone was detected a few times. The chain has TRBV3-1 (or the pseudogene TRBV3-2) and TRBJ1-2, with a tentative D call TRBD1 (6 bases). Trimming shortened V by 10 bases and J by 4 bases, and 19 bases separated the two germline ends. Germline V gene sequence: CDR1 LGHDT, CDR2 YNNKEL (reference sequence). This CDR3 comprises 14 residues. In nucleotides, the CDR3 is TGTGCCACCCGCCCCCCGGGGGCGGGCTATGGCTACACCTTC. This encodes CATRPPGAGYGYTF.

The J gene is TRBJ2-2, the V gene TRBV6-4; D unresolved. CDR3 length equals 13 residues. Germline CDR1 MRHNA, CDR2 SNTAGT. Trimming pared 6 bases from V and 3 bases from J, leaving 8 bases between. CDR3 bases: TGTGCCAGCAGCGCCACGGACACCGGGGAGCTGTTTTTT. Translated, it gives CASSATDTGELFF.

V gene TRBV7-8 combines with J gene TRBJ1-2; 7 bases are a match to TRBD1. V lost 3 bases, J lost 7 bases, and 8 bases stayed unmatched. The CDR3 runs 14 residues. Looked up from germline, CDR1 is SGHVS and CDR2 is FQNEAQ. DNA for the CDR3: TGTGCCAGCAGCTTGAGGGAGGGGGCCGCTGGCTACACCTTC. Its protein is CASSLREGAAGYTF.